The clone carrying this T cell receptor beta chain was counted at least ten times. The data originate from a study of molecular identifiers for immune sequencing clone quantification. CDR3 size: 16 residues. Looked up from germline, CDR1 is MDHEN and CDR2 is SYDVKM. Trimming pared 7 bases from V and 2 bases from J, leaving 20 bases between. Naive CD8 libraries used about 17,000 to 1,000,000 sorted cells and 10%, 30% or 50% RNA. TCRdb re-analysed the PCR reads in MiXCR, keeping a single row per CDR3 protein. The sample includes 490,000 or so distinct CDR3 sequences, 20% to 25% of them seen just once. The source material was naive CD8+ T cells from blood, with Jurkat cell RNA spiked in. The sample's subset: FACS-sorted CD8+CD4-CCR7+CD45RA+ naive T cells. V usage is TRBV28 and J usage is TRBJ2-5; the D gene is possibly TRBD2 (5 bases). This TCR was sampled from a human donor in good health. Some libraries in this study had Jurkat cell RNA spiked in. Here the CDR3 DNA reads TGTGCCAGCACCTTAACGCCTCAGGAGGCACAAGAGACCCAGTACTTC. Translating it yields CASTLTPQEAQETQYF.